Listed below are T cell receptor beta chains from one sample, sequenced in a study of T cells in Graves' hyperthyroidism and ophthalmopathy. TCRdb passed the multiplex PCR reads through MiXCR, listing each CDR3 protein once. The top ten clones hold around a fifth of a sample with a few hundred thousand distinct CDR3 sequences, 13% to 15% of them seen once. Sequencing was performed on blood. Receptor source: a woman in her 30s with Graves' ophthalmopathy. The CDR3 runs from the conserved cysteine through the conserved F or W. A D gene is named only where the DNA matches it firmly. Clone size, where shown, is once, few, many, or a class for clones that have expanded.

many	-	TRBJ2-7	TRBV6-1	CASSEWGDSAYEQYF	TGTGCCAGCAGTGAATGGGGGGATTCGGCCTACGAGCAGTACTTC
-	-	TRBJ1-1	TRBV14	CASSLVYRENTEAFF	TGTGCCAGCAGCCTCGTTTACAGGGAGAACACTGAAGCTTTCTTT
-	-	TRBJ2-2	TRBV9	CASSGQGMNTGELFF	TGTGCCAGCAGCGGGCAGGGAATGAACACCGGGGAGCTGTTTTTT
few	TRBD1	TRBJ1-6	TRBV5-6	CASSSDRGPHDNSPLHF	TGTGCCAGCAGCTCGGACAGGGGTCCCCATGATAATTCACCCCTCCACTTT
-	-	TRBJ2-6	TRBV6-1	CASSELGSGANVLTF	TGTGCCAGCAGTGAACTGGGGAGCGGGGCCAACGTCCTGACTTTC
few	TRBD2	TRBJ2-5	TRBV29-1	CSVDLAGGSETQYF	TGCAGCGTTGACTTAGCGGGGGGTTCAGAGACCCAGTACTTC
-	-	TRBJ2-2	TRBV19	CASSYTRRTGELFF	TGTGCCAGTAGTTATACCAGGCGTACCGGGGAGCTGTTTTTT
many	-	TRBJ2-7	TRBV18	CASSGKGQIEQYF	TGTGCCAGCTCAGGGAAGGGACAAATCGAGCAGTACTTC
-	TRBD1	TRBJ1-1	TRBV29-1	CSVLDRGGNTEAFF	TGCAGCGTCTTGGACAGGGGGGGGAACACTGAAGCTTTCTTT
-	-	TRBJ2-3	TRBV4-2	CASSQTEGTDTQYF	TGTGCCAGCAGCCAAACGGAAGGCACAGATACGCAGTATTTT
-	TRBD1	TRBJ1-2	TRBV2	CASRGTGGPNYGYTF	TGTGCCAGCAGAGGGACAGGGGGCCCTAACTATGGCTACACCTTC
-	-	TRBJ1-1	TRBV10-1	CASSGPNTEAFF	TGCGCCAGCAGTGGTCCGAACACTGAAGCTTTCTTT
many	-	TRBJ2-5	TRBV20-1	CSAMGLEQETQYF	TGCAGTGCTATGGGACTCGAACAAGAGACCCAGTACTTC
many	-	TRBJ2-1	TRBV5-1	CASSGYGGGYNEQFF	TGCGCCAGCAGCGGATACGGAGGGGGCTACAATGAGCAGTTCTTC
-	-	TRBJ2-1	TRBV24-1	CATSDASGSYNEQFF	TGTGCCACCAGTGATGCTTCAGGGAGCTACAATGAGCAGTTCTTC
-	-	TRBJ2-5	TRBV13	CASSLRGTTSDQYF	TGTGCCAGCAGCTTAAGGGGGACGACCTCCGACCAGTACTTC
many	-	TRBJ1-1	TRBV3-1	CASSQSGTSISEAFF	TGTGCCAGCAGCCAATCCGGGACAAGTATATCTGAAGCTTTCTTT
many	TRBD1	TRBJ2-3	TRBV3-1	CASSPVWPQGDGTDTQYF	TGTGCCAGCAGCCCCGTTTGGCCGCAGGGGGACGGCACAGATACGCAGTATTTT
-	TRBD1	TRBJ2-1	TRBV15	CATSSTGQQGHNEQFF	TGTGCCACCAGCAGCACGGGACAGCAGGGACACAATGAGCAGTTCTTC
few	-	TRBJ1-1	TRBV5-1	CASNLGSVNTEAFF	TGCGCCAGCAACCTGGGCAGCGTGAACACTGAAGCTTTCTTT
-	-	TRBJ2-3	TRBV3-1	CASSQDGSRFTDTQYF	TGTGCCAGCAGCCAAGACGGTTCTAGATTCACAGATACGCAGTATTTT
many	-	TRBJ2-3	TRBV28	CASSLFAGPPTDTQYF	TGTGCCAGCAGTTTATTTGCGGGGCCCCCCACAGATACGCAGTATTTT
many	-	TRBJ2-2	TRBV6-1	CASSYGPISPPGELFF	TGTGCCAGCAGTTATGGGCCCATTAGTCCTCCCGGGGAGCTGTTTTTT
many	-	TRBJ2-7	TRBV29-1	CSVASKGWNEQYF	TGCAGCGTTGCTTCGAAAGGGTGGAACGAGCAGTACTTC
-	-	TRBJ1-6	TRBV14	CASSQERRGSPLHF	TGTGCCAGCAGCCAAGAGAGGAGGGGTTCACCCCTCCACTTT
many	TRBD2	TRBJ2-5	TRBV6-1	CASRHGLAGGSKIQETQYF	TGTGCCAGCAGACATGGACTAGCGGGGGGTTCGAAAATCCAAGAGACCCAGTACTTC
many	-	TRBJ1-1	TRBV30	CAWRVVVNTEAFF	TGTGCCTGGAGAGTTGTTGTAAACACTGAAGCTTTCTTT
few	-	TRBJ2-7	TRBV15	CATSQPFNEQYF	TGTGCCACCAGCCAACCCTTCAACGAGCAGTACTTC
few	-	TRBJ1-5	TRBV3-1	CASSQVRSNQPQHF	TGTGCCAGCAGCCAAGTTCGGAGCAATCAGCCCCAGCATTTT
-	-	TRBJ2-1	TRBV2	CASRPGPIEYNEQFF	TGTGCCAGCAGACCCGGACCCATCGAATACAATGAGCAGTTCTTC
many	-	TRBJ1-1	TRBV7-9	CASSSLRRAFF	TGTGCCAGCAGCTCACTAAGACGAGCTTTCTTT
-	-	TRBJ2-3	TRBV7-9	CASSLEGMGTDTQYF	TGTGCCAGCAGCTTAGAGGGGATGGGCACAGATACGCAGTATTTT
few	-	TRBJ2-2	TRBV6-1	CASRLQVMPGELFF	TGTGCCAGCAGACTCCAGGTCATGCCCGGGGAGCTGTTTTTT
many	-	TRBJ2-4	TRBV3-1	CASSQDGKNIQYF	TGTGCCAGCAGCCAGGACGGGAAAAACATTCAGTACTTC
many	-	TRBJ2-7	TRBV28	CASSLLGVEQYF	TGTGCCAGCAGTTTATTAGGGGTCGAGCAGTACTTC
many	-	TRBJ2-2	TRBV12-3/TRBV12-4	CASSLSPTGNTGELFF	TGTGCCAGCAGTTTAAGTCCCACAGGGAACACCGGGGAGCTGTTTTTT
many	TRBD1	TRBJ1-6	TRBV12-3/TRBV12-4	CASRRGGSVSPLHF	TGTGCCAGCAGGAGAGGGGGCTCTGTCTCACCCCTCCACTTT
many	-	TRBJ1-2	TRBV28	CASSPPSGRYGYTF	TGTGCCAGCAGTCCCCCCAGCGGGCGTTATGGCTACACCTTC
many	-	TRBJ1-1	TRBV12-3/TRBV12-4	CASNTGPLNTEAFF	TGTGCCAGCAACACAGGGCCTCTGAACACTGAAGCTTTCTTT
many	TRBD1	TRBJ2-5	TRBV9	CASSTRDSRQETQYF	TGTGCCAGCAGCACCCGGGACAGTCGGCAAGAGACCCAGTACTTC
-	TRBD1	TRBJ2-3	TRBV7-7	CASSAGTGTDTQYF	TGTGCTAGCAGTGCCGGGACAGGCACGGATACGCAGTATTTT
-	TRBD2	TRBJ2-3	TRBV19	CASSIRPAGLPTDTQYF	TGTGCCAGTAGTATTCGCCCAGCGGGGTTACCAACAGATACGCAGTATTTT
many	-	TRBJ2-2	TRBV7-3	CASSLLGHRNTGELFF	TGTGCCAGCAGCTTGCTGGGACATCGGAACACCGGGGAGCTGTTTTTT
-	-	TRBJ1-2	TRBV7-9	CASSLTFSYGYTF	TGTGCCAGCAGTTTAACTTTTTCCTATGGCTACACCTTC
many	TRBD1	TRBJ2-7	TRBV6-1	CASRTGMYEQYF	TGTGCCAGCAGGACAGGGATGTACGAGCAGTACTTC
-	TRBD2	TRBJ2-7	TRBV20-1	CSARLGGTSEQYF	TGCAGTGCTAGGTTGGGTGGGACTAGCGAGCAGTACTTC
many	-	TRBJ2-7	TRBV7-9	CASSLAGLTYEQYF	TGTGCCAGCAGCTTAGCTGGGCTTACCTACGAGCAGTACTTC
few	-	TRBJ1-4	TRBV7-9	CASSLETGGANEKLFF	TGTGCCAGCAGCTTAGAAACGGGAGGGGCTAATGAAAAACTGTTTTTT
many	TRBD2	TRBJ2-1	TRBV30	CAWRVGGSSYNEQFF	TGTGCCTGGAGGGTGGGCGGGAGCTCCTACAATGAGCAGTTCTTC
-	TRBD1	TRBJ2-5	TRBV18	CASSPRDREEAQYF	TGTGCCAGCTCACCACGGGACAGGGAAGAGGCCCAGTACTTC
-	-	TRBJ1-6	TRBV20-1	CSASPASSYNSPLHF	TGCAGTGCTAGTCCAGCGAGCTCCTATAATTCACCCCTCCACTTT
many	TRBD2	TRBJ2-1	TRBV4-1	CASSQTSGGGYEQFF	TGCGCCAGCAGCCAAACTAGCGGGGGTGGATATGAGCAGTTCTTC
many	TRBD2	TRBJ2-5	TRBV7-2	CASSTTSGGARDLYF	TGTGCCAGCAGCACGACTAGCGGGGGGGCCCGCGATTTGTACTTC
few	-	TRBJ2-7	TRBV7-6	CASSHGTTYEQYF	TGTGCCAGCAGCCACGGGACGACCTACGAGCAGTACTTC
many	TRBD1	TRBJ1-4	TRBV20-1	CSARDSGTGRPKLFF	TGCAGTGCTAGAGATTCCGGGACAGGGCGTCCAAAACTGTTTTTT
-	-	TRBJ1-5	TRBV7-9	CASSLANSNQPQHF	TGTGCCAGCAGCTTGGCGAACAGCAATCAGCCCCAGCATTTT
few	-	TRBJ2-5	TRBV27	CASRGQAGTQYF	TGTGCCAGCAGAGGTCAGGCCGGGACCCAGTACTTC
many	TRBD2	TRBJ2-1	TRBV7-9	CASSQRGTNEQFF	TGTGCCAGCAGCCAGCGGGGGACCAATGAGCAGTTCTTC
few	TRBD1	TRBJ2-4	TRBV20-1	CSASPDRGLIAKNIQYF	TGCAGTGCTAGTCCCGACAGGGGGCTTATCGCCAAAAACATTCAGTACTTC